Following are 22 T cell receptor beta chains from one sample sequenced in a study of T cells in Graves' hyperthyroidism and ophthalmopathy. Template material for amplifying TCR beta CDR3 regions consisted of RNA transcripts. The HTBI primer set was used in a first-round RT-PCR of the TCR CDR3. In TCRdb, the multiplex PCR reads were re-called with MiXCR into one record per CDR3 protein. The sample yields a few hundred thousand distinct CDR3 sequences, around 14% seen once. Specimen: blood. The receptors were sampled from a young woman with Graves' hyperthyroidism.

Many counts were recorded for this clonotype. The genes are TRBV3-1 and TRBJ2-5; either TRBD1 or TRBD2 may supply D (5 bases each). V lost 0 bases, J lost 2 bases, and 10 bases lay in between. The length of the CDR3 is 15 residues. Germline CDR1 is LGHDT and CDR2 is YNNKEL (reference sequence). The CDR3 sequence is CASSQDRGWQETQYF. In DNA form, the CDR3 reads TGTGCCAGCAGCCAAGACCGGGGCTGGCAAGAGACCCAGTACTTC.

Only a few counts were recorded for this clonotype. The J gene is TRBJ2-2, the V gene TRBV20-1; 12 nucleotides match TRBD2. The CDR3 loop spans 15 amino acids. Trimming cost V 3 bases and J 5 bases; bases outside gene matches: 4. The germline V gene has CDR1 DFQATT and CDR2 SNEGSKA (reference sequence). CDR3 region: CSASILAGGTGELFF. The CDR3 DNA sequence: TGCAGTGCTAGTATACTAGCGGGAGGTACCGGGGAGCTGTTTTTT.

This clonotype was seen at least ten times. The chain couples TRBV7-3 to TRBJ2-5; D perhaps matches TRBD1 (6 bases). The CDR3 spans 16 residues. Trimming pared 2 bases from V and 4 bases from J, leaving 17 bases between. The germline V gene encodes CDR1 SGHTA and CDR2 FQGTGA. DNA of the CDR3: TGTGCCAGCAGCTTAGGGGCAGGGGATGGCTTAGAGACCCAGTACTTC. Its translation is CASSLGAGDGLETQYF.

In this sample, this clonotype turned up many times. This chain joins TRBV7-9 and TRBJ2-1; D tentatively reads TRBD1 or TRBD2 (6 bases each). CDR3 size: 13 residues. The V and J ends lost 1 base and 10 bases respectively, with 11 bases between them. CDR1 and CDR2 (germline): SEHNR, FQNEAQ (reference sequence). The CDR3 DNA reads as TGTGCCAGCAGCTTAGTGGAGGGGGTGGAGCAGTTCTTC. Amino acid sequence: CASSLVEGVEQFF.

This clonotype was observed at least ten times. The V gene is TRBV5-1, the J gene TRBJ2-1; TRBD1 matches 7 bases. The CDR3 has 11 residues. Per germline, CDR1 SGHRS and CDR2 YFSETQ. The CDR3 DNA reads TGCGCGTGGGACAGAAAGAATGAGCAGTTCTTC. This sequence encodes CAWDRKNEQFF.

This clonotype was detected ten times or more. This chain joins TRBV10-3 and TRBJ2-1; D gene uncertain. Looked up from germline, CDR1 is ENHRY and CDR2 is SYGVKD. CDR3 length: 18 amino acids. Trimming left V 0 bases short and J 0 bases short, with 15 bases between. The CDR3 DNA sequence: TGTGCCATCAGTGAGTCGGTAACTGCCCTGAGCTCCTACAATGAGCAGTTCTTC. Translating it yields CAISESVTALSSYNEQFF.

The V call is TRBV28, the J call TRBJ1-2, with 7 nucleotides matching TRBD1. The CDR3 consists of 14 residues. Per germline, CDR1 MDHEN and CDR2 SYDVKM. Trimming cost V 0 bases and J 6 bases; bases outside gene matches: 4. In DNA form, the CDR3 reads TGTGCCAGCAGTTTATGGACAGGGCAGAATGGCTACACCTTC. It translates to CASSLWTGQNGYTF.

The gene calls are TRBV9 and TRBJ2-7; D gene uncertain. The ends were cut back, 0 bases at V and 4 bases at J, with 8 bases in the middle. The CDR3 totals 13 residues. Germline V gene lookup returns CDR1 SGDLS and CDR2 YYNGEE. The CDR3 spells CASSVAPGYEQYF. The CDR3 nucleotides read TGTGCCAGCAGCGTAGCCCCAGGTTACGAGCAGTACTTC.

This sequence joins TRBV15 and TRBJ1-4, with unresolved D. Germline assignment: CDR1 LNHNV and CDR2 YYDKDF (reference sequence). V was shortened by 1 base and J by 8 bases, with 8 bases between the two germline ends. There are 13 residues in the CDR3. The chain's CDR3 is CATSRARPEKLFF. CDR3 nucleotides: TGTGCCACCAGCAGAGCCCGACCAGAAAAACTGTTTTTT.

The chain couples TRBV9 to TRBJ2-1; TRBD1 or TRBD2 may be the D gene (5 bases each). Germline V gene sequence: CDR1 SGDLS, CDR2 YYNGEE. This CDR3 is 12 amino acids long. Trimming pared 6 bases from V and 9 bases from J, leaving 13 bases between. As DNA, the CDR3 is TGTGCCAGCATGGGGGTAGAGGGTGAGCAGTTCTTC. Translated, it gives CASMGVEGEQFF.

DNA for the CDR3: TGTGCCAGCAGTTTAGAGGACAGAAGAAATTCACCCCTCCACTTT. Translating gives CASSLEDRRNSPLHF. The chain combines TRBV12-3 or TRBV12-4 with TRBJ1-6; maybe TRBD1 (6 bases). The CDR3 sequence is 15 residues long. Trimming left V 1 base short and J 7 bases short, with 11 bases between.

This clonotype was counted at least ten times. V and J are TRBV6-1 and TRBJ1-2, with D possibly TRBD1 on 6 matching bases. CDR1 and CDR2 (germline): MNHNS, SASEGT. Trimming stripped 7 bases from V and 2 bases from J, with 11 bases between. The CDR3 extends over 13 amino acids. The CDR3: CASTPTGNYGYTF. The CDR3 bases are TGTGCCAGCACTCCGACAGGAAACTATGGCTACACCTTC.

This clonotype was recorded at least ten times. The chain has TRBV7-8 and TRBJ2-7, with TRBD1 identical over 11 bases. This CDR3 contains 16 residues. Germline lookup yields CDR1 SGHVS and CDR2 FQNEAQ. The V and J ends lost 4 bases and 3 bases, in that order; junction bases with no gene match: 8. CDR3 residues: CASSYAFGTGGYEQYF. CDR3 nucleotide sequence: TGTGCCAGCAGCTACGCATTCGGGACAGGGGGCTACGAGCAGTACTTC.

The V gene is TRBV18, the J gene TRBJ2-6; TRBD1 matches at 7 bases. Germline CDR1 and CDR2: KGHSH and LQKENI. Unmatched junction bases numbered 10, after V lost 1 base and J lost 4 bases. This CDR3 is built from 18 residues. CDR3 sequence (DNA): TGTGCCAGCTCACCACGAGGACAGGTCTCATCCGGGGCCAACGTCCTGACTTTC. Translating it yields CASSPRGQVSSGANVLTF.

This clonotype was detected once. A clone one base away is much larger, so this may be a read error. This chain links TRBV6-1 with TRBJ1-1; 8 nucleotides agree with TRBD1. The CDR3 is 13 amino acids. Germline-derived CDR1 and CDR2 are MNHNS and SASEGT. With 7 bases clipped from V and 6 bases from J, the junction kept 7 bases outside the gene matches. For the CDR3, the DNA is TGTGCCAGCACCAACAGGGGGTCGGCTGAAGCTTTCTTT. Encoded protein: CASTNRGSAEAFF.

The J gene is TRBJ1-1, the V gene TRBV24-1, with 10 nucleotides matching TRBD1. The CDR3 consists of 15 residues. The germline V gene encodes CDR1 KGHDR and CDR2 SFDVKD. J lost 5 bases, V lost 4 bases, and 6 bases had no gene match. CDR3: CATSDPGTGVTEAFF. The CDR3 bases are TGTGCCACCAGTGACCCCGGGACAGGGGTTACTGAAGCTTTCTTT.

This clonotype was detected a few times. The rearrangement links TRBV7-2 to TRBJ2-7; 12 bases are shared with TRBD1. Germline values: CDR1 SGHTA, CDR2 FQGNSA. V lost 8 bases and J lost 6; bases outside the gene matches: 11. The CDR3 is made up of 15 amino acids. The CDR3 protein is CASQLGGTGGGEQYF. The CDR3 coding sequence is TGTGCCAGCCAACTGGGTGGGACAGGGGGCGGCGAGCAGTACTTC.

In regard to this clonotype: At one of its ends the junction is not consistent with the germline gene, which may arise from a read error. DNA for the CDR3: TGTGCCACCAGTGATCCAAACAGGGGTAATGGGCAGTTCTTC. Its translation: CATSDPNRGNGQFF. V and J are TRBV24-1 and TRBJ2-1, with 7 bases fitting TRBD1. In germline, CDR1 is KGHDR, CDR2 SFDVKD. The CDR3 sequence is 14 residues long.

The chain combines TRBV27 with TRBJ2-1; the match to TRBD2 covers 14 bases. Germline V gene sequence: CDR1 MNHEY, CDR2 SMNVEV (reference sequence). Germline trimming cut 3 bases from V and 9 bases from J; bases unmatched to any gene: 7. There are 16 residues in the CDR3. CDR3 bases: TGTGCCAGCAGTTTTTCGGGACTAGCGGGAGAAGGTGAGCAGTTCTTC. It translates to CASSFSGLAGEGEQFF.

CDR3 nucleotide sequence: TGCAGTGCTAAAGTAGCGACAGTGGGCTACAATGAGCAGTTCTTC. It translates to CSAKVATVGYNEQFF. The rearrangement joins TRBV20-1 to TRBJ2-1; D could derive from TRBD1 or TRBD2 (5 bases each). This CDR3 comprises 15 residues. Per the germline V gene, CDR1 is DFQATT and CDR2 is SNEGSKA (reference sequence). Trimming stripped 4 bases from V and 3 bases from J, with 16 bases between.

This clonotype was counted many times. CDR3 residues: CAISDPRTLYEQYF. CDR3 bases: TGTGCCATCAGTGATCCCCGTACCCTCTACGAGCAGTACTTC. This chain uses TRBV10-3 with TRBJ2-7; D not certain. Trimming pared 3 bases from V and 3 bases from J, leaving 12 bases between. Germline-derived CDR1 and CDR2 are ENHRY and SYGVKD. CDR3 length: 14 amino acids.

This clonotype was counted many times. The J gene is TRBJ1-1, the V gene TRBV7-2; D is unresolved. The CDR3 is 18 amino acids. Per germline, CDR1 SGHTA and CDR2 FQGNSA. V was clipped by 5 bases and J by 5 bases, with 27 bases between them. For the CDR3, the DNA is TGTGCCAGCAGCCCAGTACCCCTTGGACTGATTGGGGAAACTGAAGCTTTCTTT. Translated, it gives CASSPVPLGLIGETEAFF.